This is a list of T cell receptor beta chains from one sample in a study of T cell changes during pregnancy in multiple sclerosis. Profiling relied on immunoSEQ multiplex PCR, and the TCRdb table lists in-frame clones only, not all of them. The sample records around 97,000 clones, 75% to 95% being singletons. Sample: peripheral blood, taken in the second trimester of pregnancy. These receptors came from a female donor in good health, enrolled as a control in a pregnancy study. Both conserved end residues are part of each CDR3. The order of the fields is J gene, D gene, V gene, clone size, CDR3 DNA, CDR3 protein. The D gene is left open where the match is weak. The size entry is marked missing in some rows and otherwise reads once, few, many or a size class.

>TRBJ1-1|.|TRBV9|few
TGTGCCAGCAGCGTAGTGGGAGATGAAGCTTTCTTT
CASSVVGDEAFF
>TRBJ1-5|.|TRBV10-3|.
TGTGCCATCGGCTCCACAGGAAGCAATCAGCCCCAGCATTTT
CAIGSTGSNQPQHF
>TRBJ2-7|TRBD1|TRBV27|.
TGTGCCAGCCGACAGGGCGGCTCCTACGAGCAGTACTTC
CASRQGGSYEQYF
>TRBJ1-2|.|TRBV11-1|.
TGTGCCAGCAGCTTAGCACCCGACAGGAACTATGGCTACACCTTC
CASSLAPDRNYGYTF
>TRBJ2-2|.|TRBV6-1|.
TGTGCCAGCAGTGAAAACGAAGGGGAGGCCGGGGAGCTGTTTTTT
CASSENEGEAGELFF
>TRBJ2-6|.|TRBV7-9|.
TGTGCCAGCAGCCTAGGCGGTCCTGGGGCCAACGTCCTGACTTTC
CASSLGGPGANVLTF
>TRBJ1-4|.|TRBV5-6|.
TGTGCCAGCAGCCCGGGGGGCAGGGATGAAAAACTGTTTTTT
CASSPGGRDEKLFF
>TRBJ2-3|TRBD2|TRBV18|once
TGTGCCAGCTCACCGGACATAGCGGGAAGCACAGATACGCAGTATTTT
CASSPDIAGSTDTQYF
>TRBJ2-3|TRBD2|TRBV7-2|.
TGTGCCAGCAGTCGCAGCGGGAGGAGGACAGATACGCAGTATTTT
CASSRSGRRTDTQYF
>TRBJ2-6|TRBD1|TRBV11-3|.
TGTGCCAGCAGCTCCCGACAGGGGCTTAGGGCCAACGTCCTGACTTTC
CASSSRQGLRANVLTF
>TRBJ1-6|TRBD1|TRBV6-1|.
TGTGCCAGCAGTGATTTAGCAGGGGGCGTGTGGAATTCACCCCTCCACTTT
CASSDLAGGVWNSPLHF
>TRBJ2-1|TRBD2|TRBV7-2|.
TGTGCCAGCAGCTACTCCGGGACTAGCAGATACAATGAGCAGTTCTTC
CASSYSGTSRYNEQFF
>TRBJ1-3|.|TRBV6-6|.
TGTGCCAGCTGGAGATCAGACTCTGGAAACACCATATATTTT
CASWRSDSGNTIYF
>TRBJ2-5|.|TRBV6-1|.
TGTGCCTTACAGCGGTTCCTGGGGGAGACCCAGTACTTC
CALQRFLGETQYF
>TRBJ2-7|.|TRBV27|.
TGTGCCAGCAACCGACTAGGGTCGTACGAGCAGTACTTC
CASNRLGSYEQYF
>TRBJ1-1|.|TRBV4-3|.
TGCGCCAGCAGCCAAGGGGCAGGGCTCATGAACACTGAAGCTTTCTTT
CASSQGAGLMNTEAFF
>TRBJ2-7|TRBD2|TRBV28|.
TGTGCCAGCAGTACGACTAGCGGAGGGGTCTACGAGCAGTACTTC
CASSTTSGGVYEQYF
>TRBJ1-1|.|TRBV21-1|medium-sized
TGTGCCAGCAGCACCCGGACAGGGAAGGCCGCTGAAGCTTTCTTT
CASSTRTGKAAEAFF
>TRBJ2-1|TRBD1|TRBV6-4|.
TGTGCCAGCAGTGTCTACCCTACCGGGACAGGGGACCGGGGGCAGTTCTTC
CASSVYPTGTGDRGQFF
>TRBJ2-4|.|TRBV19|.
TGTGCCAGTAGTATCGGGCAGGGCTTAAGGGACATTCAGTACTTC
CASSIGQGLRDIQYF
>TRBJ1-6|TRBD1|TRBV10-3|.
TGTGCCATCAGTGGAGGGGGACAGGGTAACTCACCCCTCCACTTT
CAISGGGQGNSPLHF
>TRBJ2-1|TRBD2|TRBV19|.
TGTGCCAGTAGTATGCGACTAGCGGCCTACAATGAGCAGTTCTTC
CASSMRLAAYNEQFF
>TRBJ1-4|TRBD1|TRBV7-9|.
TGTGCCAGCAGCTTAGACAGGGGAACTAATGAAAAACTGTTTTTT
CASSLDRGTNEKLFF
>TRBJ1-4|TRBD1|TRBV5-6|.
TGTGCCAGCAGCTTGGAGGGAGACAGGGGGCGACGGGAAAAACTGTTTTTT
CASSLEGDRGRREKLFF
>TRBJ2-1|TRBD1|TRBV19|.
TGTGCCAGTAGTAGGGGGACAGGGTCGGTTTACAATGAGCAGTTCTTC
CASSRGTGSVYNEQFF
>TRBJ1-6|.|TRBV4-1|.
TGCGCCAGCAGCCAAGAATCCGTCAGCTCCTATAATTCACCCCTCCACTTT
CASSQESVSSYNSPLHF
>TRBJ1-2|TRBD1|TRBV6-1|.
TGTGCCAGCAGTGATCTCCAGGGGGTGTCTACGGGCTACACCTTC
CASSDLQGVSTGYTF
>TRBJ2-7|TRBD1|TRBV6-5|.
TGTGCCAGCAGTTCCGACAGGGGACCCTACGAGCAGTACTTC
CASSSDRGPYEQYF
>TRBJ1-4|.|TRBV6-6|.
TGTGCCAGCAGCAGGGTTGATGAAAAACTGTTTTTT
CASSRVDEKLFF
>TRBJ1-3|.|TRBV27|.
TGTGCCAGCAGTTTGAACGGTGGAAACACCATATATTTT
CASSLNGGNTIYF
>TRBJ1-5|TRBD1|TRBV7-9|.
TGTGCCAGCAGCTACGACAGGGGGCCCCGGAATAGCAATCAGCCCCAGCATTTT
CASSYDRGPRNSNQPQHF
>TRBJ1-2|.|TRBV29-1|.
TGCAGCGTTTATATCTATGGCTACACCTTC
CSVYIYGYTF
>TRBJ2-7|.|TRBV7-9|once
TGTGCCAGCAGCTTGGCCTCAAAGCGGCCCAACTACGAGCAGTACTTC
CASSLASKRPNYEQYF
>TRBJ2-3|.|TRBV28|.
TGTGCCAGCAGTTTATCCAGGGTCTCAGATACGCAGTATTTT
CASSLSRVSDTQYF
>TRBJ1-2|.|TRBV28|once
TGTGCCAGCAGCCGCCACAGGGTGGCCTATGGCTACACCTTC
CASSRHRVAYGYTF
>TRBJ2-1|.|TRBV7-2|.
TGTGCCAGCACCCAGTCGGGGACATACAATGAGCAGTTCTTC
CASTQSGTYNEQFF
>TRBJ2-3|.|TRBV4-3|.
TGCGCCAGCAGCCAAGCTAGCAGCACAGATACGCAGTATTTT
CASSQASSTDTQYF
>TRBJ1-5|.|TRBV7-2|.
TGTGCCAGCAGCTTAGGGGAGGGCAGGAGGGTCCCCCAGCATTTT
CASSLGEGRRVPQHF
>TRBJ1-5|.|TRBV25-1|.
TGTGCCAGCAGTGAACCCCGGGAGCGAGACCGTCAGCCCCAGCATTTT
CASSEPRERDRQPQHF
>TRBJ2-4|.|TRBV29-1|.
TGCAGCGTTGGACTAGGTAGAAACATTCAGTACTTC
CSVGLGRNIQYF
>TRBJ1-6|.|TRBV7-2|.
TGTGCCAGCAGCTTAGGGGGCAATTCACCCCTCCACTTT
CASSLGGNSPLHF
>TRBJ2-2|TRBD2|TRBV27|.
TGTGCCAGCAGTTCCCTCCTACTAGCGGGGAACAACACCGGGGAGCTGTTTTTT
CASSSLLLAGNNTGELFF
>TRBJ1-1|TRBD1|TRBV18|.
TGTGCCAGCTTATCCCAAACCACAGGGGGCGGCACTGAAGCTTTCTTT
CASLSQTTGGGTEAFF
>TRBJ2-1|TRBD2|TRBV5-4|.
TGTGCCAGCAGCTTGGAAACTAGCGGGAGTAGTGGGCAGTTCTTC
CASSLETSGSSGQFF
>TRBJ2-3|TRBD1|TRBV7-9|.
TGTGCCAGCAGCTTAGGCGTGACAGGGAGCACAGATACGCAGTATTTT
CASSLGVTGSTDTQYF
>TRBJ1-3|.|TRBV28|.
TGTGCCAGCAGTCAGGACAGAATAACTGGAAACACCATATATTTT
CASSQDRITGNTIYF
>TRBJ1-2|TRBD1|TRBV5-1|.
TGCGCCAGCAGCCTAGGGACAGGGCCCAACTATGGCTACACCTTC
CASSLGTGPNYGYTF
>TRBJ1-4|TRBD1|TRBV28|.
TGTGCCAGCACGGACAACAGGGGAGCAACTAATGAAAAACTGTTTTTT
CASTDNRGATNEKLFF
>TRBJ2-5|.|TRBV15|.
TGTGCCACCAGCAGAGACAGGGGGGAAGAGACCCAGTACTTC
CATSRDRGEETQYF
>TRBJ2-1|.|TRBV6-5|once
TGTGCCAGCAGAACCGACAGCTCCTACAATGAGCAGTTCTTC
CASRTDSSYNEQFF
>TRBJ1-1|.|TRBV20-1|few
TGCAGTGCTAGTAGGAACACTGAAGCTTTCTTT
CSASRNTEAFF
>TRBJ2-5|TRBD2|TRBV28|.
TGTGCCAGCAGTTTAAGGGTGGGAGGGCCGCAAGAGACCCAGTACTTC
CASSLRVGGPQETQYF
>TRBJ2-1|TRBD1|TRBV7-6|.
TGTGCCAGCAGCTTAGAGGGACAGGGGGTAGACAATGAGCAGTTCTTC
CASSLEGQGVDNEQFF
>TRBJ2-4|TRBD1|TRBV6-1|.
TGTGCCAGCCGACCAGGGGGTACTATAAACATTCAGTACTTC
CASRPGGTINIQYF
>TRBJ1-3|.|TRBV7-9|.
TGTGCCAGCAGTTACGACAGGGGAAACACCATATATTTT
CASSYDRGNTIYF
>TRBJ1-3|.|TRBV6-1|.
TGTGCCAGCATGCCGGGGGGGGCTGGAAACACCATATATTTT
CASMPGGAGNTIYF
>TRBJ2-1|.|TRBV29-1|.
TGCAGCGTTGAAGGGAGCGGGTGGAACAATGAGCAGTTCTTC
CSVEGSGWNNEQFF
>TRBJ2-2|.|TRBV19|.
TGTGCCAGTAGTATAGTACTAGCCGACACCGGGGAGCTGTTTTTT
CASSIVLADTGELFF
>TRBJ1-5|.|TRBV27|.
TGTGCCAGCAGTTCATACGGGGGGGATCAGCCCCAGCATTTT
CASSSYGGDQPQHF
>TRBJ1-1|.|TRBV23-1|.
TGCGCCAGCACCGTCTTAGTTTTGGTCACTGAAGCTTTCTTT
CASTVLVLVTEAFF